Here is one T cell receptor (beta chain) with its context. The entry originates in a study of shared clonotypes between healthy human individuals. Sequenced by immunoSEQ multiplex PCR; TCRdb stores in-frame clones only, minus some. The sample lists roughly 1.4 million clones; 98% were seen once. The donors, healthy adults who were HIV-negative, had experienced no recent acute infections or vaccinations. Trimming pared 6 bases from V and 0 bases from J, leaving 1 base between. This CDR3 has 11 residues. Germline assignment: CDR1 MNHEY and CDR2 SMNVEV (reference sequence). The source of this sequence is a man aged 25-40 years in good health. The V and J genes are TRBV27 and TRBJ2-3; the D is unclear. Specimen: naive CD4+ T cells sorted from blood. Subset described: CD45RA+ positively selected. CDR3 coding DNA: TGTGCCAGCAGAAGCACAGATACGCAGTATTTT. This gives the protein CASRSTDTQYF.